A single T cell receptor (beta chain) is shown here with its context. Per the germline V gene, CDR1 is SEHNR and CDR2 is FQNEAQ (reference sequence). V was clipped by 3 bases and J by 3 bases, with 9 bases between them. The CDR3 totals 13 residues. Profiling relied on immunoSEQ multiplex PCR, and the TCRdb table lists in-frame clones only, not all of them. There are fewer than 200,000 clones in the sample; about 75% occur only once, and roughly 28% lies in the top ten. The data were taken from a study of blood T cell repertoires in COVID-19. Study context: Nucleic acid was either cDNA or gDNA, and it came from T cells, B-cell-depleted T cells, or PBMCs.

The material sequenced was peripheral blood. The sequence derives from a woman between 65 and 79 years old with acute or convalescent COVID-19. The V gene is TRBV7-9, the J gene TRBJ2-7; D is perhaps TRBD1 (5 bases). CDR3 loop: CASSLKDNYEQYF. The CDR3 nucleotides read TGTGCCAGCAGCTTGAAGGACAACTACGAGCAGTACTTC.